This TCR beta chain was retrieved from a study of molecular identifiers for immune sequencing clone quantification. Study overall: Naive CD8 RNA (approximately 20,000 or 100,000 cells) was divided into five aliquots, with four sequenced.

Construction of naive CD8 libraries employed about 20,000 to 1,100,000 sorted cells together with 10%, 30% or 50% RNA. With 0 bases removed from V and 6 bases from J, the gap between germline ends came to 17 bases. CDR1 DFQATT and CDR2 SNEGSKA come from the germline V gene (reference sequence). CDR3 length: 15 residues. Findings of the study overall: Spiked Jurkat TCR RNA equivalent to one cell reportedly surfaced among about 1 million naive cells. Clones above 20 RNA copies contained over 97% of effector molecules but under 1% of naive ones.

This clonotype was found many times. What it recognizes is unknown. TCRdb called the PCR reads again in MiXCR, with one record for every CDR3 protein. The sample holds under 650,000 distinct CDR3 sequences, 20% seen once. The rearrangement links TRBV20-1 to TRBJ1-1; maybe TRBD1 (6 bases). Source material: naive CD8+ T cells from blood, with Jurkat cell RNA spiked in. The subset was: FACS-sorted CD8+CD4-CCR7+CD45RA+ naive T cells. This TCR derives from a human donor in good health. Some libraries in this study had Jurkat cell RNA spiked in. CDR3 sequence: CSARDWGAGTSEAFF. CDR3 sequence (DNA): TGCAGTGCTAGAGACTGGGGGGCGGGCACGTCTGAAGCTTTCTTT.